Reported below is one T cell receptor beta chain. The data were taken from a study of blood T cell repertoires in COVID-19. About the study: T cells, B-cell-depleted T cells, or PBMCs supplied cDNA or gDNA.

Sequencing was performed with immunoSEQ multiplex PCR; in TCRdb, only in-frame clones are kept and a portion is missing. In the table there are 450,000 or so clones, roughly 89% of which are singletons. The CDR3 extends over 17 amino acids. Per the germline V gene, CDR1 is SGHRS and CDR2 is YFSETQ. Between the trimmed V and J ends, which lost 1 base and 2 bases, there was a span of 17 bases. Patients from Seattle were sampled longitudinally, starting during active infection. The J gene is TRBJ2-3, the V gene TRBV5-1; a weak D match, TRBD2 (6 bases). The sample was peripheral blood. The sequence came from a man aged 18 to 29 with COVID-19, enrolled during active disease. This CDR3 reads CASSLITTRGATDTQYF. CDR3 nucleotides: TGCGCCAGCAGCTTGATAACGACTAGAGGGGCCACAGATACGCAGTATTTT.